This T cell receptor beta chain was identified in a study of T cell responses to AZD1222 COVID-19 vaccine. The repertoire was sequenced with immunoSEQ multiplex PCR; TCRdb's copy has only in-frame clones and lacks some. Of 150,000 to 200,000 clones listed, more than 75% were seen once; the top ten hold 2.5% to 3%. V lost 5 bases and J lost 9, with 14 bases in between. The CDR3 has 14 residues. Germline CDR1 reads MDHEN; CDR2 reads SYDVKM. Regarding the study as a whole: Regions 160-218 and 743-854 held dominance among vaccine-associated CD4 TCRs, which spanned spike. Within unmutated variant regions lay the reported targets of nearly half of spike-specific TCRs. The study sampled repertoires only after the peak T cell response. Baseline antibody screening turned up just a handful of seropositive AZD1222 recipients.

Concerning this clone: Its antigen is not known.

V gene TRBV28 combines with J gene TRBJ1-6; TRBD1 might be the D (5 bases). This sequence originates from an adult in good health. The specimen comprised peripheral blood, sampled on day 0 of MenACWY control vaccination. CDR3 DNA sequence: TGTGCCAGCAGTCTCGCTCGGACAAGTTCACCCCTCCACTTT. This sequence encodes CASSLARTSSPLHF. The full variable domain, completed using reference TRBV28 and TRBJ1-6, is DVKVTQSSRYLVKRTGEKVFLECVQDMDHENMFWYRQDPGLGLRLIYFSYDVKMKEKGDIPEGYSVSREKKERFSLILESASTNQTSMYLCASSLARTSSPLHFGNGTRLTVT.